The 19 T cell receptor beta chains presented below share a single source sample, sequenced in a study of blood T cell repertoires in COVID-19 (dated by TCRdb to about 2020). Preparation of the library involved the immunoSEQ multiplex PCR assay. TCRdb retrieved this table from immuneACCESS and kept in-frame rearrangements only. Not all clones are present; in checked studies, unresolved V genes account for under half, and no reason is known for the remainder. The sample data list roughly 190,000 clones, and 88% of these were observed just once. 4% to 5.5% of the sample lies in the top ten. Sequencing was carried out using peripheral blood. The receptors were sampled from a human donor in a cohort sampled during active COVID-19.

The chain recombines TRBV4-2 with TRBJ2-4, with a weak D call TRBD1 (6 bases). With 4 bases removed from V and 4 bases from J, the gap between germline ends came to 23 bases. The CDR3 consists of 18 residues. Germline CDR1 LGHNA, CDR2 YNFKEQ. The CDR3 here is CASSPQGFGGEGKNIQYF. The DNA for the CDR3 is TGTGCCAGCAGCCCCCAGGGGTTTGGGGGAGAGGGAAAAAACATTCAGTACTTC.

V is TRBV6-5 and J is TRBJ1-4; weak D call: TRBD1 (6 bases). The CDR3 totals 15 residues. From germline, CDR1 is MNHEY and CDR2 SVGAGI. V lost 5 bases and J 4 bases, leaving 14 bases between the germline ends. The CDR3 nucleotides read TGTGCCAGCAGTAAGGCACAGGGATATAATGAAAAACTGTTTTTT. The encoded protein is CASSKAQGYNEKLFF.

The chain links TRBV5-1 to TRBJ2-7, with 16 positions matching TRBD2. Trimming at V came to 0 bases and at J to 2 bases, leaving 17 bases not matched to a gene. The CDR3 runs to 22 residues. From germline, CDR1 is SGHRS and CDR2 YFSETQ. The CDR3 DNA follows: TGCGCCAGCAGCTTGGGTCGTTCAGGGGGACTAGCGGGAGGGCTAATTGCCTACGAGCAGTACTTC. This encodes CASSLGRSGGLAGGLIAYEQYF.

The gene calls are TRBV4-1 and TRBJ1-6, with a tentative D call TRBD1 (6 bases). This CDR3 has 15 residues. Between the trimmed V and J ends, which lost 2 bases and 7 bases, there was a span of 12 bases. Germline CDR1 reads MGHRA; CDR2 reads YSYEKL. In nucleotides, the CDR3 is TGCGCCAGCAGCCAAAAGGGGGGGTTAAATTCACCCCTCCACTTT. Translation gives CASSQKGGLNSPLHF.

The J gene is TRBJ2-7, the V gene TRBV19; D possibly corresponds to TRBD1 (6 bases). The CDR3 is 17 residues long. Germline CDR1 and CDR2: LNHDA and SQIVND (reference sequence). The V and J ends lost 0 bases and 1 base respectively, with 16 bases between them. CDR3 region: CASSIESGAHSSYEQYF. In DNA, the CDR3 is TGTGCCAGTAGTATAGAATCAGGGGCCCACTCTTCCTACGAGCAGTACTTC.

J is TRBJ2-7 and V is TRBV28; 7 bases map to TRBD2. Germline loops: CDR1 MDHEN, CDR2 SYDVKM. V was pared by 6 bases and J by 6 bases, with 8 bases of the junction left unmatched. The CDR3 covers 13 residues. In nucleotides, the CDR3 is TGTGCCAGCAGCCTCCCAGGGAGGGGCGAGCAGTACTTC. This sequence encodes CASSLPGRGEQYF.

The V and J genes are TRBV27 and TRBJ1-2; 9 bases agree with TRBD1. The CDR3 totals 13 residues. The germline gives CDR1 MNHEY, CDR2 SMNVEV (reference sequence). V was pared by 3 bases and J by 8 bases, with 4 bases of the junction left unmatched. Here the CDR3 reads CASSFTGGWGYTF. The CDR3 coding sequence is TGTGCCAGCAGTTTTACAGGGGGCTGGGGCTACACCTTC.

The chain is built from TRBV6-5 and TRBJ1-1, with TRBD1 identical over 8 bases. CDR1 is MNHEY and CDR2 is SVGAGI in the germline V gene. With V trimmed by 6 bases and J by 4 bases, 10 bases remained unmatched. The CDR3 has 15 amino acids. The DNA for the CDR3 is TGTGCCAGCAGCGACCCAGGACAGGGTCGCACTGAAGCTTTCTTT. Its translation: CASSDPGQGRTEAFF.

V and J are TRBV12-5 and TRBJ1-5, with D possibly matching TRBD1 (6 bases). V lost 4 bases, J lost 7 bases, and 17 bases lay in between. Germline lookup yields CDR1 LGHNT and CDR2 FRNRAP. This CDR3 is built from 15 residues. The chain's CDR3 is CASGWVRGRGQPQHF. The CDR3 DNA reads TGTGCTAGTGGTTGGGTGCGGGGGCGCGGACAGCCCCAGCATTTT.

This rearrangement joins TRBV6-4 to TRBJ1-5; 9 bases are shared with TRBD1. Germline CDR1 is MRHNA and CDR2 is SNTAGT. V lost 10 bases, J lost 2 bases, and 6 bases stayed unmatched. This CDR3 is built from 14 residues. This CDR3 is CAKNRGLCNQPQHF. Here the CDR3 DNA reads TGTGCCAAGAACAGGGGGCTTTGCAATCAGCCCCAGCATTTT.

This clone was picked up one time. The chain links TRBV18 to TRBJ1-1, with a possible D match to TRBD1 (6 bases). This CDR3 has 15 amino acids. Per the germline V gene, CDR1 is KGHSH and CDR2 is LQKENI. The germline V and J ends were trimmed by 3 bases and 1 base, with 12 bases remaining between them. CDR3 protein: CASSPSTGWNTEAFF. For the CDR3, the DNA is TGTGCCAGCTCACCGTCGACAGGTTGGAACACTGAAGCTTTCTTT.

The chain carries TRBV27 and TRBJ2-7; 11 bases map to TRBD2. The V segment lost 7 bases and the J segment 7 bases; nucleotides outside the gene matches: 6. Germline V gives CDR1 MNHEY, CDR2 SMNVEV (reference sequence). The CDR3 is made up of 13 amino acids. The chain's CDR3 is CASTPTSGIEQYF. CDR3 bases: TGTGCCAGCACCCCGACTAGCGGGATAGAGCAGTACTTC.

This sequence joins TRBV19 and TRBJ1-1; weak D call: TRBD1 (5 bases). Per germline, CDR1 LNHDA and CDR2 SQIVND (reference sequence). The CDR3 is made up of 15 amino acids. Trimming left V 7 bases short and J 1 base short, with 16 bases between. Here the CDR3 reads CASNLSPGGNTEAFF. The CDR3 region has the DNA TGTGCCAGTAACCTTTCTCCCGGGGGGAACACTGAAGCTTTCTTT. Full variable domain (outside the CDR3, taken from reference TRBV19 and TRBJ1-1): DGGITQSPKYLFRKEGQNVTLSCEQNLNHDAMYWYRQDPGQGLRLIYYSQIVNDFQKGDIAEGYSVSREKKESFPLTVTSAQKNPTAFYLCASNLSPGGNTEAFFGQGTRLTVV.

The CDR3 loop is CASSSSGEAQYF. CDR3 nucleotide sequence: TGTGCCAGCAGCTCTAGCGGGGAGGCGCAGTATTTT. This chain uses TRBV28 with TRBJ2-3; the match to TRBD2 covers 9 bases. In germline, CDR1 is MDHEN, CDR2 SYDVKM. With V trimmed by 6 bases and J by 10 bases, 5 bases remained unmatched. The CDR3 is made up of 12 amino acids.

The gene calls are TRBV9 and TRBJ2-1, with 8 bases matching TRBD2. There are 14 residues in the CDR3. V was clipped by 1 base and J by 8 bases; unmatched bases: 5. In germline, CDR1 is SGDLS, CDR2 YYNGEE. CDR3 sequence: CASSVYVSGDEQFF. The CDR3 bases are TGTGCCAGCAGCGTATATGTTAGCGGGGATGAGCAGTTCTTC.

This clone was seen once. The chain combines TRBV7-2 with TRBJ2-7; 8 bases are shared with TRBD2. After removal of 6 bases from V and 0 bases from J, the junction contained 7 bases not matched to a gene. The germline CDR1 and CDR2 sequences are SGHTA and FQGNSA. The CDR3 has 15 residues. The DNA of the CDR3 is TGTGCCAGCAGACAAGCGGGAGCCGGCTCCTACGAGCAGTACTTC. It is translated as CASRQAGAGSYEQYF.

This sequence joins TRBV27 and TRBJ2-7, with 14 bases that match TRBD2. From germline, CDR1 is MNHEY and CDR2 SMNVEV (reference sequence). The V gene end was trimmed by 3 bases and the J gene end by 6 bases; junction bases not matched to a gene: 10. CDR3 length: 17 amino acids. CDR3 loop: CASSFLTSGRAAREQYF. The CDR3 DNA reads TGTGCCAGCAGTTTCCTGACTAGCGGGAGGGCCGCGCGCGAGCAGTACTTC.

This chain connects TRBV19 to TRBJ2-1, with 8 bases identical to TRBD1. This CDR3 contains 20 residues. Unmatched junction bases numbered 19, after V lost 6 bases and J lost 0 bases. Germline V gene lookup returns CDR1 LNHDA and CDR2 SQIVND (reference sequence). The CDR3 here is CASRIRTGPTPMGSYNEQFF. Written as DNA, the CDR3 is TGTGCCAGTAGGATCCGGACAGGGCCCACACCCATGGGCTCCTACAATGAGCAGTTCTTC.

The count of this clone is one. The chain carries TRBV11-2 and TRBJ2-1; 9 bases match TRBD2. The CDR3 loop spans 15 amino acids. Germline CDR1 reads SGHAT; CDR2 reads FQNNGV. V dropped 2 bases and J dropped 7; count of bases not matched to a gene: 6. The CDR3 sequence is CASSLTGLAPNEQFF. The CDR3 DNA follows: TGTGCCAGCAGCTTAACGGGACTAGCTCCAAATGAGCAGTTCTTC. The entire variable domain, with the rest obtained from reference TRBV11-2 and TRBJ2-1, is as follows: EAGVAQSPRYKIIEKRQSVAFWCNPISGHATLYWYQQILGQGPKLLIQFQNNGVVDDSQLPKDRFSAERLKGVDSTLKIQPAKLEDSAVYLCASSLTGLAPNEQFFGPGTRLTVL.